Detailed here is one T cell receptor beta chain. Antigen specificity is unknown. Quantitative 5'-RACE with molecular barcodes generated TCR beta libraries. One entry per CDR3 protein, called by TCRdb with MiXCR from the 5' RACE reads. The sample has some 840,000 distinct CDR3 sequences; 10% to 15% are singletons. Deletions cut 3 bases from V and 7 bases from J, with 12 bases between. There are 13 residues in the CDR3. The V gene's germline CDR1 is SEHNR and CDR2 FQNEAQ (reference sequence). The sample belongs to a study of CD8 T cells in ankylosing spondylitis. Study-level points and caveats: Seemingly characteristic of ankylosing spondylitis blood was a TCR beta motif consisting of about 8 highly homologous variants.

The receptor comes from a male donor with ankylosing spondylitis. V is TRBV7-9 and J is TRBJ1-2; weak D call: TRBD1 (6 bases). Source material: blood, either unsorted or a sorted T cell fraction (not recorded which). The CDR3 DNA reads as TGTGCCAGCAGCTTTCCGGGACACGCTGGCTACACCTTC. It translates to CASSFPGHAGYTF.